The rows below give T cell receptor beta chains drawn from one sample of a study of CD8+ T cells in alopecia areata. TCRdb's table, derived via immunoSEQ multiplex PCR, lists solely in-frame clones and lacks some. The sample includes some 170,000 clones, over 55% of them seen just once. The sequencing here drew on CD4+ T cells sorted from blood, taken at week 0. The receptors come from a human donor with alopecia areata. CDR3s leave out the opening cysteine and the closing phenylalanine or tryptophan. For some rows the clone size is stated as once, few or many, or as a class when expanded; others skip it.

j_call	clone_size	v_call	cdr3_aa
TRBJ2-1	NA	TRBV2	ASGRDGRNEQF
TRBJ1-1	NA	TRBV29-1	SVGEMNTEAF
TRBJ1-5	NA	TRBV15	ATSRDIGNQPQH
TRBJ1-6	NA	TRBV30	AWTGSKDSPLH
TRBJ1-2	few	TRBV4-3	ASSQATGREYYGYT
TRBJ2-5	NA	TRBV2	ASSEGGRTTQY
TRBJ2-7	NA	TRBV7-9	ASSGDRRLSEQY
TRBJ2-5	NA	TRBV9	ASSPSGGRETQY
TRBJ1-2	NA	TRBV25-1	ASRETGGGDGYT
TRBJ2-3	NA	TRBV5-1	ASSSGLAGARDTQY
TRBJ1-2	NA	TRBV9	ASSVEGHYGYT
TRBJ2-7	NA	TRBV7-8	ASSTRAETYEQY
TRBJ2-1	NA	TRBV29-1	SVIYPSGGLSYNEQF
TRBJ1-5	few	TRBV7-2	ASSNRRGGQPQH
TRBJ1-1	NA	TRBV29-1	SVADRGNTEAF
TRBJ2-1	few	TRBV14	ASSQVKGHNEQF
TRBJ1-2	NA	TRBV11-3	ASSSTDDRGDYGYT
TRBJ2-7	NA	TRBV7-9	ASSPLSYEQY
TRBJ1-5	NA	TRBV15	ATSRAPPGAYQPQH
TRBJ2-5	NA	TRBV5-1	ASSFRTVQETQY